This T cell receptor (beta chain) was recorded in a study of early T cells in non-severe SARS-CoV-2 infection. Germline lookup yields CDR1 MDHEN and CDR2 SYDVKM. This CDR3 is built from 10 residues. About this clonotype itself: The junction shows a germline mismatch at one end, possibly a read error.

MiXCR was run by TCRdb on the 5' RACE reads, yielding one entry per CDR3 protein. Of some 81,000 distinct CDR3 sequences detected, around 8.7% appear once; the ten largest clones hold 4.8%. The sample comprised whole blood. V and J are TRBV28 and TRBJ1-1; D is uncertain. The receptor was derived from an adult who was a healthcare worker with PCR-confirmed SARS-CoV-2 infection or an uninfected control (not recorded which). The CDR3 nucleotides read TGTGCTAGCAGAAACACTGAAGCTTTCTTT. This sequence encodes CASRNTEAFF.